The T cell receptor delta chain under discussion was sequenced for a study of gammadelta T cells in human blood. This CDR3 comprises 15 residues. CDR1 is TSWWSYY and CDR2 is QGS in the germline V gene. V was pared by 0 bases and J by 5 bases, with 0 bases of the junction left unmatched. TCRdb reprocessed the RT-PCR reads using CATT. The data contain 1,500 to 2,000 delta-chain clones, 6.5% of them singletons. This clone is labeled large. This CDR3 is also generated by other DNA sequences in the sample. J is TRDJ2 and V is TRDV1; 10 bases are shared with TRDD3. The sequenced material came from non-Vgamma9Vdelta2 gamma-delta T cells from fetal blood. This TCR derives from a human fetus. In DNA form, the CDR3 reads TGTGCTCTTGGGGAACTACTGGGGGATACAGCACAACTCTTCTTT. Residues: CALGELLGDTAQLFF.